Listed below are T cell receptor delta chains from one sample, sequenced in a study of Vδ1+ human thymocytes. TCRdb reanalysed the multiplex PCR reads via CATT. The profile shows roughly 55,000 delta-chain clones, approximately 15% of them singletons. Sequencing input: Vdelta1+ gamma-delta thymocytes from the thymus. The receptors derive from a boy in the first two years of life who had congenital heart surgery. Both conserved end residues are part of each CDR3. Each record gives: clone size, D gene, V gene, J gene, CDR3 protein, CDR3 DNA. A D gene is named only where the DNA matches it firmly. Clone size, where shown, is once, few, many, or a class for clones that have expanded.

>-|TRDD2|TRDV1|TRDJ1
CALGEPTSGPSYVRLSTDKLIF
TGTGCTCTTGGGGAACCGACCTCCGGTCCTTCCTACGTACGGCTAAGCACCGATAAACTCATCTTT
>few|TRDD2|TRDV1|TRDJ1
CALGELRAFLRLRVTDKLIF
TGTGCTCTTGGGGAACTTCGGGCCTTCCTACGCCTACGGGTGACCGATAAACTCATCTTT
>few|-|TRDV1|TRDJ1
CALGEVYWVGLIF
TGTGCTCTTGGGGAAGTGTACTGGGTTGGACTCATCTTT
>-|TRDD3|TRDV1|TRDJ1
CALGGPLFSTVAGGFSSVYTDKLIF
TGTGCTCTTGGGGGCCCGCTGTTCAGTACTGTCGCTGGGGGGTTTTCATCCGTGTACACCGATAAACTCATCTTT
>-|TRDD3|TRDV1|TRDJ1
CALGELLPLTGGYRDKLIF
TGTGCTCTTGGGGAACTTCTTCCACTAACTGGGGGATACCGCGATAAACTCATCTTT
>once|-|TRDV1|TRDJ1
CALGELVILEGADKLIF
TGTGCTCTTGGGGAACTAGTGATTTTGGAGGGAGCCGATAAACTCATCTTT
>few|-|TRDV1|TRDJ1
CALGEPPPLLGEGSRGYTDKLIF
TGTGCTCTTGGGGAACCCCCCCCTCTTCTAGGCGAGGGATCCAGGGGATACACCGATAAACTCATCTTT
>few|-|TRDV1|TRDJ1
CALGPPSYDGIWGITDKLIF
TGCGCTCTTGGACCCCCTTCCTACGATGGTATCTGGGGGATAACCGATAAACTCATCTTT
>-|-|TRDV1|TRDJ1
CALGEPKIFLLGTDKLIF
TGTGCTCTTGGGGAACCAAAAATATTCCTGTTGGGTACCGATAAACTCATCTTT
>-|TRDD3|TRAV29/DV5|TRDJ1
CAASADYSFILNVGIRRALRLIF
TGTGCAGCAAGCGCGGACTATTCCTTTATCCTTAATGTGGGGATACGCCGGGCGCTGCGACTCATCTTT
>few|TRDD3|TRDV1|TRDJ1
CALGEGVLGDTGVDKLIF
TGTGCTCTTGGGGAAGGGGTACTGGGGGATACGGGAGTCGATAAACTCATCTTT
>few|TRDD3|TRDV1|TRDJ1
CALGLGGNTDKLIF
TGTGCTCTTGGCCTGGGGGGTAACACCGATAAACTCATCTTT
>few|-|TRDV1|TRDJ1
CALGEPWGTCTDKLIF
TGTGCTCTTGGGGAACCGTGGGGAACCTGCACCGATAAACTCATCTTT
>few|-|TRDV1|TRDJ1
CALGEFDPLELPVLGTDKLIF
TGTGCTCTTGGGGAATTCGACCCTCTCGAGCTCCCTGTACTGGGAACCGATAAACTCATCTTT
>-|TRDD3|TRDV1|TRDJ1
CALGKPLECLPGGTTDKLIF
TGTGCTCTTGGGAAACCTCTTGAGTGCCTCCCTGGGGGGACCACCGATAAACTCATCTTT
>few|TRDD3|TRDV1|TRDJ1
CALNLGDLPYTDKLIF
TGTGCCCTTAACCTGGGGGACCTACCGTACACCGATAAACTCATCTTT
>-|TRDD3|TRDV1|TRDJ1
CALGETSYGGYADKLIF
TGTGCTCTTGGGGAGACTTCCTACGGGGGATACGCCGATAAACTCATCTTT
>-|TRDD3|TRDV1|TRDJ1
CALGELSFLPSFLLGDTGGTDKLIF
TGTGCTCTTGGGGAACTATCCTTCCTACCATCCTTCTTACTGGGGGATACGGGGGGGACCGATAAACTCATCTTT
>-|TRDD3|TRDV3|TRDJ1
CAFDLLGIRQFCTDKLIF
TGTGCCTTTGACCTACTGGGGATACGGCAATTTTGCACCGATAAACTCATCTTT
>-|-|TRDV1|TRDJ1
CALGELYELCTDKLIF
TGTGCTCTTGGGGAACTCTATGAGCTCTGCACCGATAAACTCATCTTT
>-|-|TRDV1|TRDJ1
CALGELLGYPYWDLYTDKLIF
TGTGCTCTTGGGGAACTACTAGGCTACCCCTACTGGGACCTGTACACCGATAAACTCATCTTT
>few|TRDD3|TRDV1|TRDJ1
CALGELGLPPWGILRLIF
TGTGCTCTTGGGGAACTTGGCCTTCCCCCCTGGGGGATACTGAGACTCATCTTT
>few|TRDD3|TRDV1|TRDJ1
CALGELVGTKFPSGGSTDKLIF
TGCGCTCTTGGGGAACTAGTAGGGACCAAATTCCCCTCTGGGGGATCCACCGATAAACTCATCTTT
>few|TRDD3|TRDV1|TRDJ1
CALGEPKRVLGDTDKLIF
TGTGCTCTTGGGGAACCTAAAAGAGTACTGGGGGATACCGATAAACTCATCTTT
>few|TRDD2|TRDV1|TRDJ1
CALGDPFLYTDKLIF
TGTGCTCTTGGGGACCCCTTCCTGTACACCGATAAACTCATCTTT
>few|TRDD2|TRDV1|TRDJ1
CALGTTLLPTGGHTDKLIF
TGTGCTCTTGGGACAACCCTACTTCCTACCGGGGGACACACCGATAAACTCATCTTT
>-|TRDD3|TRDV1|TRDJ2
CALGEDLLLGDTRGATARLFF
TGTGCTCTTGGGGAAGACCTTCTTCTTGGGGATACGCGGGGTGCGACAGCACGACTCTTCTTT
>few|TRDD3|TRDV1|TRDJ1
CALGEGPMDWGPISTDKLIF
TGTGCTCTTGGGGAAGGCCCCATGGACTGGGGGCCGATCTCCACCGATAAACTCATCTTT
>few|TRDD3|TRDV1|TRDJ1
CALGECSLGDNKLIF
TGTGCTCTTGGGGAATGTTCACTGGGGGATAATAAACTCATCTTT
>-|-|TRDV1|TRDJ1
CALGELGSYNTDKLIF
TGTGCTCTTGGGGAATTGGGATCCTACAATACCGATAAACTCATCTTT
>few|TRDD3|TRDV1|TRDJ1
CALDRTGGLDTDKLIF
TGTGCTCTTGACCGTACTGGGGGATTGGACACCGATAAACTCATCTTT
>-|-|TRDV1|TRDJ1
CALGENSSYTDKLIF
TGTGCTCTTGGGGAAAATTCCTCGTACACCGATAAACTCATCTTT
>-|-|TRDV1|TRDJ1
CALGELSPTGCKNTDKLIF
TGTGCTCTTGGGGAACTGTCCCCGACTGGGTGCAAGAACACCGATAAACTCATCTTT
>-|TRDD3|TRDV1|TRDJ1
CALGELATPGDTPDKLIF
TGTGCTCTTGGGGAACTAGCTACCCCCGGGGATACGCCCGATAAACTCATCTTT
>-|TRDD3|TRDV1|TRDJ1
CALGDSRTGGDTDKLIF
TGTGCTCTTGGGGACTCTCGAACTGGGGGGGACACCGATAAACTCATCTTT
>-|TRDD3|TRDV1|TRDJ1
CALGESLVLGDTHPLYTDKLIF
TGTGCTCTTGGGGAAAGTCTTGTCCTGGGGGATACGCACCCTCTGTACACCGATAAACTCATCTTT
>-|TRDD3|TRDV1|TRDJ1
CALGCTGGCPLRKLIF
TGTGCTCTTGGTTGTACTGGGGGATGCCCTTTACGTAAACTCATCTTT
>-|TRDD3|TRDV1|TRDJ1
CALGERDTGGYGADKLIF
TGTGCTCTTGGGGAACGGGATACTGGGGGATACGGCGCCGATAAACTCATCTTT
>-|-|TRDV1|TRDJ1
CALGDQYKNNPYADKLIF
TGTGCTCTTGGGGACCAATATAAGAACAATCCGTACGCCGATAAACTCATCTTT
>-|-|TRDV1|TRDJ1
CALGDLPNTDKLIF
TGTGCTCTTGGGGACTTACCGAACACCGATAAACTCATCTTT
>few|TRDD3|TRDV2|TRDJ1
CACDGSLGDTDKLTF
TGTGCCTGTGACGGATCCCTGGGGGATACCGATAAACTCACCTTT
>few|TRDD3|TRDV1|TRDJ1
CALGDSYLPTIPGGYGTDKLIF
TGTGCTCTTGGGGACTCTTACCTTCCTACAATCCCTGGGGGATACGGCACCGATAAACTCATCTTT
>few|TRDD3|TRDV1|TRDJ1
CALGEGLLRGISPLYTDKLIF
TGTGCTCTTGGGGAAGGCCTACTCCGGGGGATAAGCCCATTGTACACCGATAAACTCATCTTT
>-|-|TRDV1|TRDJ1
CALDLPFPLRPFKLIF
TGTGCTCTTGACCTGCCTTTTCCCCTGCGTCCCTTTAAACTCATCTTT
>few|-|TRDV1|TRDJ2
CALATKGTGSPRRMTTQLFF
TGTGCTCTGGCTACTAAGGGTACTGGGAGCCCCAGAAGGATGACAACACAACTCTTCTTT
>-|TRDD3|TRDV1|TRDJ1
CALGEFGRNWGDTDKLIF
TGTGCTCTTGGGGAATTTGGAAGAAACTGGGGGGACACCGATAAACTCATCTTT
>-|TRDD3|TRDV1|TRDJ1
CALGEPLFHSMGDTKSYTDKLIF
TGTGCTCTTGGGGAACCCCTCTTTCATTCGATGGGGGATACGAAGTCTTACACCGATAAACTCATCTTT